Below are 19 T cell receptor beta chains sequenced from a single sample in a study of blood T cell repertoires in COVID-19. Only in-frame clones appear in the TCRdb table, and some are missing; sequencing was by immunoSEQ multiplex PCR. This sample carries about 250,000 clones, roughly 88% of them seen once, and the ten largest clones take roughly 6.3%. Sequenced: peripheral blood. These receptors originate from a woman in her twenties or thirties with COVID-19, enrolled during active disease.

The chain employs TRBV28 and TRBJ1-4, with D maybe TRBD1 (5 bases). The CDR3 runs 15 residues. Trimming shortened V by 5 bases and J by 5 bases, and 15 bases separated the two germline ends. Germline CDR1 MDHEN, CDR2 SYDVKM. In nucleotides, the CDR3 is TGTGCCAGCAGTCCCGCGACAGTGGCCAATGAAAAACTGTTTTTT. Its protein is CASSPATVANEKLFF.

The rearrangement uses TRBV28 and TRBJ1-5; no definite D call. The CDR3 length is 13 residues. V dropped 8 bases and J dropped 4 bases, with 12 bases sitting between them. From germline, CDR1 is MDHEN and CDR2 SYDVKM. In DNA, the CDR3 is TGTGCCAGCCTACCGGGATTAAATCAGCCCCAGCATTTT. Amino acids: CASLPGLNQPQHF.

This clone came up once. The chain links TRBV9 to TRBJ2-1, with 8 bases that match TRBD2. Germline-derived CDR1 and CDR2 are SGDLS and YYNGEE. V shed 0 bases, J shed 0 bases, and the junction held 5 bases outside the gene matches. The CDR3 loop spans 17 amino acids. The CDR3 DNA reads TGTGCCAGCAGCGTAGCGGTAGCGGGGAGCTCCTACAATGAGCAGTTCTTC. Protein: CASSVAVAGSSYNEQFF. The complete variable domain, with remaining parts taken from reference TRBV9 and TRBJ2-1, reads DSGVTQTPKHLITATGQRVTLRCSPRSGDLSVYWYQQSLDQGLQFLIQYYNGEERAKGNILERFSAQQFPDLHSELNLSSLELGDSALYFCASSVAVAGSSYNEQFFGPGTRLTVL.

The chain combines TRBV2 with TRBJ2-3; a weak D match, TRBD1 (5 bases). The V and J ends lost 7 bases and 6 bases respectively, with 8 bases between them. In germline, CDR1 is SNHLY, CDR2 FYNNEI. This CDR3 is 11 amino acids long. The CDR3 is CASTRQDTQYF. CDR3 nucleotides: TGTGCCAGCACCCGACAGGATACGCAGTATTTT. The entire variable domain, with the rest obtained from reference TRBV2 and TRBJ2-3, is as follows: EPEVTQTPSHQVTQMGQEVILRCVPISNHLYFYWYRQILGQKVEFLVSFYNNEISEKSEIFDDQFSVERPDGSNFTLKIRSTKLEDSAMYFCASTRQDTQYFGPGTRLTVL.

This clone was counted once. The chain is built from TRBV11-2 and TRBJ2-3; D may be TRBD2 (5 bases). Germline V gene data show CDR1 as SGHAT and CDR2 as FQNNGV. Trimming removed 2 bases at V and 2 bases at J, with 11 bases between. The CDR3 runs 15 residues. Written as DNA, the CDR3 is TGTGCCAGCAGCTTAAGTCGGGGTTCCACAGATACGCAGTATTTT. Its protein is CASSLSRGSTDTQYF.

The chain employs TRBV2 and TRBJ2-3; D gene unclear. The germline V and J ends were trimmed by 4 bases and 4 bases, with 12 bases remaining between them. The germline V gene encodes CDR1 SNHLY and CDR2 FYNNEI. The CDR3 is made up of 14 amino acids. The CDR3: CASSAVGEPDTQYF. The DNA of the CDR3 is TGTGCCAGCAGTGCCGTCGGAGAACCAGATACGCAGTATTTT. Supplemented by reference TRBV2 and TRBJ2-3, the full variable domain reads EPEVTQTPSHQVTQMGQEVILRCVPISNHLYFYWYRQILGQKVEFLVSFYNNEISEKSEIFDDQFSVERPDGSNFTLKIRSTKLEDSAMYFCASSAVGEPDTQYFGPGTRLTVL.

CDR3 amino acids: CASSESTGAQGYTF. The CDR3 DNA reads as TGCGCCAGCAGTGAGTCGACAGGGGCGCAAGGCTACACCTTC. V gene TRBV10-1 combines with J gene TRBJ1-2, with 8 bases fitting TRBD1. The junction had 5 bases not matched to a gene; V was cut back by 0 bases and J by 8 bases. Germline CDR1 reads WNHNN; CDR2 reads SYGVQD (reference sequence). The CDR3 consists of 14 residues.

This chain uses TRBV27 with TRBJ2-7; 7 bases align to TRBD1. Germline CDR1 and CDR2: MNHEY and SMNVEV (reference sequence). The CDR3 length is 17 residues. With V trimmed by 4 bases and J by 3 bases, 15 bases remained unmatched. The CDR3 loop is CASSSLTSEGAGYEQYF. CDR3 in DNA: TGTGCCAGCAGTTCCTTAACCTCAGAGGGGGCGGGCTACGAGCAGTACTTC.

The rearrangement joins TRBV4-3 to TRBJ2-1, with TRBD2 matching 11 bases. The CDR3 covers 15 residues. CDR1 is LGHNA, CDR2 YSLEER, per germline. V shed 4 bases and J 7 bases; nucleotides not matched to a gene: 6. Written as DNA, the CDR3 is TGCGCCAGCAGCCCGACTAGCGGGACTATAAATGAGCAGTTCTTC. Residues: CASSPTSGTINEQFF.

The chain joins TRBV3-1 (or the pseudogene TRBV3-2) to TRBJ2-2, with 7 bases lining up with TRBD2. This CDR3 contains 16 residues. With 4 bases clipped from V and 3 bases from J, the junction kept 8 bases outside the gene matches. Germline values: CDR1 LGHDT, CDR2 YNNKEL (reference sequence). In DNA form, the CDR3 reads TGTGCCAGCAGCCCGCCTGGGGGGGAGGACACCGGGGAGCTGTTTTTT. Translating gives CASSPPGGEDTGELFF.

This clone was observed a few times. The chain carries TRBV4-3 and TRBJ1-6, with D possibly matching TRBD1 (5 bases). V shed 0 bases and J shed 7 bases, with 10 bases lying between them. The CDR3 spans 15 residues. In germline, CDR1 is LGHNA, CDR2 YSLEER. The CDR3 sequence is CASSQEMTENSPLHF. The CDR3 bases are TGCGCCAGCAGCCAAGAAATGACAGAAAATTCACCCCTCCACTTT.

A single count supports this clone. This sequence joins TRBV7-9 and TRBJ1-1; maybe TRBD1 (5 bases). V shed 5 bases and J shed 4 bases, with 20 bases lying between them. Germline CDR1 and CDR2: SEHNR and FQNEAQ (reference sequence). This CDR3 comprises 16 residues. CDR3 in amino acids: CASSHQGLRRTTEAFF. The CDR3, as DNA: TGTGCCAGCAGCCACCAGGGCCTCCGAAGGACCACTGAAGCTTTCTTT.

J is TRBJ1-5 and V is TRBV24-1, with D maybe TRBD1 (5 bases). Germline V gene lookup returns CDR1 KGHDR and CDR2 SFDVKD. This CDR3 comprises 14 residues. With 9 bases removed from V and 0 bases from J, the gap between germline ends came to 11 bases. CDR3 DNA: TGTGCCACCTTGACAGTCGATAGCAATCAGCCCCAGCATTTT. Protein product: CATLTVDSNQPQHF.

The gene calls are TRBV7-2 and TRBJ2-2; D not resolved. V lost 3 bases to trimming and J lost 0 bases, with 8 bases between them. The length of the CDR3 is 15 residues. Germline V gives CDR1 SGHTA, CDR2 FQGNSA. The CDR3 region is CASSFQTSNTGELFF. CDR3 bases: TGTGCCAGCAGCTTCCAGACTTCGAACACCGGGGAGCTGTTTTTT.

J is TRBJ1-1 and V is TRBV5-6; maybe TRBD1 (5 bases). V was clipped by 0 bases and J by 4 bases, with 7 bases between them. The CDR3 length is 13 residues. Germline loops: CDR1 SGHDT, CDR2 YYEEEE. The CDR3 nucleotides are TGTGCCAGCAGCTTGGGCGGGACCACTGAAGCTTTCTTT. As protein: CASSLGGTTEAFF. Based on the CDR3 plus reference TRBV5-6 and TRBJ1-1, the full variable domain is DAGVTQSPTHLIKTRGQQVTLRCSPKSGHDTVSWYQQALGQGPQFIFQYYEEEERQRGNFPDRFSGHQFPNYSSELNVNALLLGDSALYLCASSLGGTTEAFFGQGTRLTVV.

The chain recombines TRBV3-1 (or the pseudogene TRBV3-2) with TRBJ1-3; D is ambiguous. Germline CDR1 is LGHDT and CDR2 is YNNKEL (reference sequence). Between the trimmed V and J ends, which lost 3 bases and 0 bases, there was a span of 21 bases. This CDR3 spans 19 amino acids. The CDR3 bases are TGTGCCAGCAGCCACTTGGCTAGCGGCGAAGGTTTCTCTGGAAACACCATATATTTT. Its protein is CASSHLASGEGFSGNTIYF.

There are a few counts of this clone. This chain uses TRBV19 with TRBJ1-2; D ambiguous. CDR3 length equals 13 residues. V dropped 3 bases and J dropped 6 bases, with 11 bases sitting between them. The germline V gene has CDR1 LNHDA and CDR2 SQIVND (reference sequence). CDR3 in amino acids: CASSISLFDGYTF. The CDR3 bases are TGTGCCAGTAGTATTTCTCTTTTCGATGGCTACACCTTC.

This rearrangement joins TRBV15 to TRBJ2-1, with 7 positions matching TRBD2. This CDR3 contains 17 residues. CDR1 and CDR2 (germline): LNHNV, YYDKDF (reference sequence). The J segment lost 3 bases and the V segment lost 1 base, leaving 9 bases of the junction unmatched. CDR3 loop: CATSRVPGGSVYNEQFF. The CDR3, as DNA: TGTGCCACCAGCAGAGTTCCTGGCGGGAGCGTCTACAATGAGCAGTTCTTC.

This chain connects TRBV7-6 to TRBJ2-1; 7 nucleotides agree with TRBD2. This CDR3 spans 16 amino acids. Trimming cost V 5 bases and J 0 bases; bases outside gene matches: 7. The germline CDR1 and CDR2 sequences are SGHVS and FNYEAQ. CDR3 DNA sequence: TGTGCCAGCAGCCCAAGCGGGGTGGGCTCCTACAATGAGCAGTTCTTC. This codes for CASSPSGVGSYNEQFF.